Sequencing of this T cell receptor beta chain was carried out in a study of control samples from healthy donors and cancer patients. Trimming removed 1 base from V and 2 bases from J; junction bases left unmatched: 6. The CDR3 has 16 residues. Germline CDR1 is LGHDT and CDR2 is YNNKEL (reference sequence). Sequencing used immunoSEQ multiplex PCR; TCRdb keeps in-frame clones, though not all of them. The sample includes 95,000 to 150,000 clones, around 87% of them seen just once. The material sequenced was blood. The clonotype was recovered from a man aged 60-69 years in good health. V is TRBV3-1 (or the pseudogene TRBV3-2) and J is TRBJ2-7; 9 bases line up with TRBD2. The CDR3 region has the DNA TGTGCCAGCAGCCAAGTTCTGACTAGCGGACCCTACGAGCAGTACTTC. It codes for CASSQVLTSGPYEQYF.